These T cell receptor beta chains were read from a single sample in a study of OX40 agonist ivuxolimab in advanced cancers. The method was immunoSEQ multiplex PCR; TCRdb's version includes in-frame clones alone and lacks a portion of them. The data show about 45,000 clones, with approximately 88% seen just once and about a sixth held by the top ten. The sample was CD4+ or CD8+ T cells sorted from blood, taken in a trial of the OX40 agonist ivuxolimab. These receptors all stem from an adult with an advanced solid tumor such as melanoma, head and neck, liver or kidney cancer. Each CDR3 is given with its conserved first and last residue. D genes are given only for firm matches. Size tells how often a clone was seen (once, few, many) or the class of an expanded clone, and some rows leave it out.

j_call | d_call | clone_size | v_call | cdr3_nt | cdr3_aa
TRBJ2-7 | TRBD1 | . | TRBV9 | TGTGCCAGCAGCGCTACAGGGGCCGAGCAGTACTTC | CASSATGAEQYF
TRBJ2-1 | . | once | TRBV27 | TGTGCCAGCAGTTTGGGAAAGGGGGGGGATGAGCAGTTCTTC | CASSLGKGGDEQFF
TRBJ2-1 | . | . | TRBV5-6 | TGTGCCAGCAGCTTGGGGGCCTACAATGAGCAGTTCTTC | CASSLGAYNEQFF
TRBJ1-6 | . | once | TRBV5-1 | TGCGCCAGCAGCGCAGGGAGCTATAATTCACCCCTCCACTTT | CASSAGSYNSPLHF
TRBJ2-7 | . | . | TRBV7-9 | TGTGCCAGCAGCGACCTTACCTACGAGCAGTACTTC | CASSDLTYEQYF
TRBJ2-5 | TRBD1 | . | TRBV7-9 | TGTGCCAGCAGCAGACACAGGGGAATCCAAGAGACCCAGTACTTC | CASSRHRGIQETQYF
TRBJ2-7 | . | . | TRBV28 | TGTGCCAGTGGCGGTCCGGGCTACGAGCAGTACTTC | CASGGPGYEQYF
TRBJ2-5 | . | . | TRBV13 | TGTGCCAGCAGCTTAATGGGGGGCTCAGGAGAGACCCAGTACTTC | CASSLMGGSGETQYF
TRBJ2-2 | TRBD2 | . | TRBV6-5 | TGTGCCAGCAGCGCTCTAGCGGGGTCCGGGGAGCTGTTTTTT | CASSALAGSGELFF
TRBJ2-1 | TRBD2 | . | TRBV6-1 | TGTGCCAGCAACCCCCGAGGGCGGGGGTACAATGAGCAGTTCTTC | CASNPRGRGYNEQFF
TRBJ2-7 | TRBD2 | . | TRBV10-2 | TGCGCCAGCAGTGATCAGCTAGCGGGAGGGCCCTCGTACGAGCAGTACTTC | CASSDQLAGGPSYEQYF
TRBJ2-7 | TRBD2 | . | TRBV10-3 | TGTGCCATCACCACGAGCGGGGGGGGTCGCTACGAGCAGTACTTC | CAITTSGGGRYEQYF
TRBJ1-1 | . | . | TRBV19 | TGTGCCAGTAGTATCGGCCCCAGGGACACTGAAGCTTTCTTT | CASSIGPRDTEAFF
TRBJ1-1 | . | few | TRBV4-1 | TGCGCCAGCAGCCTCCTCGGACGGGGGAACACTGAAGCTTTCTTT | CASSLLGRGNTEAFF
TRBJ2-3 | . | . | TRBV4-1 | TGCGCCAGCAGCCACGGGACCAGCACAGATACGCAGTATTTT | CASSHGTSTDTQYF
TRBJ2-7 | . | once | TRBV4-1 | TGCGCCAGCAGCCAAGATAGTGAAGGACAGTCCTACGAGCAGTACTTC | CASSQDSEGQSYEQYF
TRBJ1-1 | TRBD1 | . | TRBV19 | TGTGCCAGTAGTTCGGGACAGGGGGTCACTGAAGCTTTCTTT | CASSSGQGVTEAFF
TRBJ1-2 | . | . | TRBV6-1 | TGTGCCAGCAGTGAAGTGATCGGGGGAGACTATGGCTACACCTTC | CASSEVIGGDYGYTF
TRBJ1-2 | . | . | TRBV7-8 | TGTGCCAGCAGCTTAGTCCTCGGAGGAAACTATGGCTACACCTTC | CASSLVLGGNYGYTF
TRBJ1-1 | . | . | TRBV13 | TGTGCCAGCAGCTCATGGGGAGACATGAACACTGAAGCTTTCTTT | CASSSWGDMNTEAFF
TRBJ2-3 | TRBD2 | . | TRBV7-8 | TGTGCCAGCAGCTTCAACCTAGCGGGGGGCCCTACAGATACGCAGTATTTT | CASSFNLAGGPTDTQYF
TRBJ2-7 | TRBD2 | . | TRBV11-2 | TGTGCCAGCAGCTTAGGTAAGACTAGCGGGAAAACCTACGAGCAGTACTTC | CASSLGKTSGKTYEQYF
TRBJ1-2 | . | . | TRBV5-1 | TGCGCCAGCAGCACGGAGAATTTGGGCTACACCTTC | CASSTENLGYTF
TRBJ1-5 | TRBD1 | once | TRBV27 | TGTGCCAGCAGTTTGTATGGAGGGGGCCTACTTCAGCCCCAGCATTTT | CASSLYGGGLLQPQHF
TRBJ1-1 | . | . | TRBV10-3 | TGTGCCATCAGTGAGCGGGGTGAGGACACTGAAGCTTTCTTT | CAISERGEDTEAFF
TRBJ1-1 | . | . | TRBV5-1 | TGCGCCAGCAGCTTCGGACCGGGTACTGAAGCTTTCTTT | CASSFGPGTEAFF
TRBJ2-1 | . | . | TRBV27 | TGTGCCAGCAGTTTCCGGGGGGCCTCCTACAATGAGCAGTTCTTC | CASSFRGASYNEQFF